The rows below give T cell receptor beta chains drawn from one sample of a study of T cells in Graves' hyperthyroidism and ophthalmopathy. TCRdb processed the multiplex PCR reads anew with MiXCR; each CDR3 protein has one entry. The data show about 380,000 distinct CDR3 sequences, less than 20% seen once. The sequenced sample was blood. The receptor source for this set is a man between 18 and 29 years old with Graves' ophthalmopathy. The CDR3 runs from the conserved cysteine through the conserved F or W. D genes are given only for firm matches. Clone size is shown for a subset of rows, as once, few, many or a class of expanded clone.

J,V,length,size,D,DNA,CDR3
TRBJ1-1,TRBV6-1,15,-,-,TGTGCCAGCGCCCTGGGGAGGGGACGGAACACTGAAGCTTTCTTT,CASALGRGRNTEAFF
TRBJ2-3,TRBV20-1,12,many,-,TGCAGTGCTGGGACAAGCACAGATACGCAGTATTTT,CSAGTSTDTQYF
TRBJ1-4,TRBV20-1,11,-,-,TGCAGTGCTAGGATTAATGAAAAACTGTTTTTT,CSARINEKLFF
TRBJ1-6,TRBV6-1,14,-,TRBD1,TGTGCCAGTTCTAGGACAGGGGATAATTCACCCCTCCACTTT,CASSRTGDNSPLHF
TRBJ2-1,TRBV7-6,14,few,TRBD1,TGTGCCAGCAGCCGCGGGACAGGGTCGAATGAGCAGTTCTTC,CASSRGTGSNEQFF
TRBJ2-5,TRBV27,13,-,-,TGTGCCAGCAGTTTTGGGTTTACGGAGACCCAGTACTTC,CASSFGFTETQYF
TRBJ1-1,TRBV2,15,many,-,TGTGCCAGCAGTGTTATGGGGATTAGGAACACTGAAGCTTTCTTT,CASSVMGIRNTEAFF
TRBJ2-7,TRBV7-2,15,many,-,TGTGCCAGCAGCTTAGAATCAGGGGTAACCTACGAGCAGTACTTC,CASSLESGVTYEQYF
TRBJ2-7,TRBV20-1,13,few,TRBD2,TGCAGTGCTAGCGGGACTATGACCTACGAGCAGTACTTC,CSASGTMTYEQYF
TRBJ1-1,TRBV7-9,16,-,TRBD1,TGTGCCAGCAGCTTTACAGGGGAGGCTACCCGGACTGAAGCTTTCTTT,CASSFTGEATRTEAFF
TRBJ1-6,TRBV11-2,12,few,-,TGTGCCAGCAGCTTCGGGGAGCTAGTCCGCCACTTT,CASSFGELVRHF
TRBJ2-5,TRBV20-1,14,many,TRBD2,TGCAGTGCTAGGGCTGGGGGGGGAGGAGAGACCCAGTACTTC,CSARAGGGGETQYF
TRBJ2-7,TRBV4-1,17,-,TRBD2,TGCGCCAGCAGCCCCTCGGAGCGGGGGGAACAGGCCTACGAGCAGTACTTC,CASSPSERGEQAYEQYF
TRBJ2-7,TRBV28,15,many,TRBD1,TGTGCCAGCAGCCCAACAGGGGCCTACTCCTACGAGCAGTACTTC,CASSPTGAYSYEQYF
TRBJ1-1,TRBV2,14,many,TRBD1,TGTGCCAGCACTCCGGGACAGGTGAACACTGAAGCTTTCTTT,CASTPGQVNTEAFF
TRBJ1-1,TRBV6-2/TRBV6-3,14,few,-,TGTGCCAGCAGTTACATATTAGTGAACACTGAAGCTTTCTTT,CASSYILVNTEAFF
TRBJ1-6,TRBV2,16,many,-,TGTGCCAGCAGTGAAGCCGACGGGGGCTCCGGGTCACCCCTCCACTTT,CASSEADGGSGSPLHF
TRBJ1-2,TRBV7-9,15,-,-,TGTGCCAGCAGCCTCCCCCCTGGGGGAAACTATGGCTACACCTTC,CASSLPPGGNYGYTF
TRBJ2-2,TRBV7-3,14,-,-,TGTGCCAGCAGCCAGGACTCCAACTCCCGGGAGCTGTTTTTT,CASSQDSNSRELFF
TRBJ2-1,TRBV10-1,16,few,TRBD2,TGCGCCAGCAGTGGAACCGGGACTAGAGGGATCAATGAGCAGTTCTTC,CASSGTGTRGINEQFF
TRBJ2-7,TRBV6-5,15,many,-,TGTGCCAGCAGTTACTCGGGGGGTGGCTCCTACGAGCAGTACTTC,CASSYSGGGSYEQYF
TRBJ2-1,TRBV12-3/TRBV12-4,14,-,TRBD2,TGTGCCAGCACCTCGGGGGGATTGGGCAATGAGCAGTTCTTC,CASTSGGLGNEQFF
TRBJ1-5,TRBV7-9,12,few,-,TGTGCCAGCAGTTCCTTCGGACGACATCAGCATTTT,CASSSFGRHQHF
TRBJ1-1,TRBV20-1,15,-,TRBD1,TGCAGTGCTACCCTACGGACAGGACGGAACACTGAAGCTTTCTTT,CSATLRTGRNTEAFF
TRBJ2-3,TRBV6-2/TRBV6-3,16,-,-,TGTGCCAGCAGTTACGGGCTGACTAGTGGCCCAGATACGCAGTATTTT,CASSYGLTSGPDTQYF
TRBJ2-6,TRBV12-3/TRBV12-4,18,many,-,TGTGCCAGCAGTTTAAGGGCAGCTGTGATCTCTGGGGCCAACGTCCTGACTTTC,CASSLRAAVISGANVLTF
TRBJ2-3,TRBV12-3/TRBV12-4,13,-,-,TGTGCCAGCAGTTTGGCGGGTTCGTGGGTGCAGTATTTT,CASSLAGSWVQYF
TRBJ2-3,TRBV15,12,many,-,TGTGCCACCGCCTTGAACGCAGATACGCAGTATTTT,CATALNADTQYF
TRBJ1-6,TRBV6-2/TRBV6-3,16,-,-,TGTGCCAGCAGTTACGACGTGGATCTCTCTAATTCACCCCTCCACTTT,CASSYDVDLSNSPLHF
TRBJ1-2,TRBV9,12,-,-,TGTGCCAGCAGCGGCGACACCTATGGCTACACCTTC,CASSGDTYGYTF
TRBJ2-3,TRBV6-1,16,many,TRBD2,TGTGCCAGCAGTGAAGAAGCGGGGGGGAGCACAGATACGCAGTATTTT,CASSEEAGGSTDTQYF
TRBJ1-4,TRBV18,16,-,-,TGTGCCAGCTCACCAGGGCTCTCCTTAACATTTGAAAAACTGTTTTTT,CASSPGLSLTFEKLFF
TRBJ2-2,TRBV2,15,-,-,TGTGCCGGCAGGCCTGTCGGGGGTGACACCGGGGAGCTGTTTTTT,CAGRPVGGDTGELFF
TRBJ1-2,TRBV9,16,-,TRBD1,TGTGCCAGCAGCCCCAAAGGACAGGCAACTAACTATGGCTACACCTTC,CASSPKGQATNYGYTF
TRBJ1-2,TRBV12-3/TRBV12-4,15,many,TRBD1,TGTGCCAGCAGTCCAGGGACAGGGATGGGCTATGGCTACACCTTC,CASSPGTGMGYGYTF
TRBJ2-3,TRBV28,17,many,-,TGTGCCAGCAGTTTCCCCCCCGCAGGGGTTGCTGCAGATACGCAGTATTTT,CASSFPPAGVAADTQYF
TRBJ1-1,TRBV19,16,few,TRBD1,TGTGCCAGTAGTCACCTAAGGACAGGCATGAACACTGAAGCTTTCTTT,CASSHLRTGMNTEAFF
TRBJ1-1,TRBV13,16,many,TRBD1,TGTGCCAGCAGCTTTCGACAGGGAGGTATCACCACTGAAGCTTTCTTT,CASSFRQGGITTEAFF
TRBJ2-7,TRBV11-2,13,many,-,TGTGCCAGCAGCTTAGTGACACCCCTCGAGCAGTACTTC,CASSLVTPLEQYF
TRBJ1-5,TRBV7-2,13,many,-,TGTGCCAGCAGTGTGACAGAAAATCAGCCCCAGCATTTT,CASSVTENQPQHF
TRBJ2-1,TRBV15,16,many,TRBD1,TGTGCCACCAGCCCCACCGCCGGACAGGGTTGGAATGAGCAGTTCTTC,CATSPTAGQGWNEQFF
TRBJ2-3,TRBV28,18,many,TRBD2,TGTGCCAGCAGTACCACCCTTACTAGCGGGGGCTACACAGATACGCAGTATTTT,CASSTTLTSGGYTDTQYF
TRBJ1-4,TRBV7-6,17,few,-,TGTGCCAGCAGCCTGGATGGGACGGATCCAACTAATGAAAAACTGTTTTTT,CASSLDGTDPTNEKLFF